Listed here are 7 T cell receptor beta chains from one sample, sequenced in a study of CD8+ T cells in alopecia areata. The treatment is: oral pan-JAK inhibitor, 5-10 mg twice daily. Once RNA had been extracted, it was reverse transcribed into cDNA to act as the sequencing template. Sequenced by immunoSEQ multiplex PCR; TCRdb stores in-frame clones only, minus some. Of 150,000 to 200,000 clones in the sample, roughly 50% were seen once. The sample was CD4+ T cells sorted from blood, taken at approximately week 55, from a patient treated with tofacitinib. These receptors came from a human donor with alopecia areata.

The DNA for the CDR3 is TGTGCCAGCAGTCACTGGGGCACTGAAGCTTTCTTT. This codes for CASSHWGTEAFF. V is TRBV4-2 and J is TRBJ1-1, with unresolved D. Trimming left V 6 bases short and J 4 bases short, with 9 bases between. Looked up from germline, CDR1 is LGHNA and CDR2 is YNFKEQ. CDR3 length: 12 residues.

The chain recombines TRBV4-1 with TRBJ2-5; 9 bases match TRBD1. The germline V gene encodes CDR1 MGHRA and CDR2 YSYEKL. V lost 4 bases to trimming and J lost 4 bases; unmatched junction nucleotides: 4. The CDR3 extends over 14 amino acids. CDR3: CASSLQGAGETQYF. The CDR3 region has the DNA TGCGCCAGCAGCCTACAGGGGGCCGGAGAGACCCAGTACTTC.

The chain is built from TRBV29-1 and TRBJ2-3; D gene unclear. Trimming removed 5 bases at V and 0 bases at J, with 15 bases between. This CDR3 has 15 residues. Per the germline V gene, CDR1 is SQVTM and CDR2 is ANQGSEA. The CDR3 loop reads CSVRHLLSSTDTQYF. CDR3 bases: TGCAGCGTTCGGCATCTCCTTTCTAGCACAGATACGCAGTATTTT.

The sample holds a few counts of this clone. V is TRBV27 and J is TRBJ2-1; 7 nucleotides agree with TRBD2. From germline, CDR1 is MNHEY and CDR2 SMNVEV (reference sequence). J gave up 2 bases and V 6 bases, and 7 bases lay outside the gene matches. CDR3 length equals 15 residues. The CDR3: CASRPRGGPYNEQFF. CDR3 nucleotide sequence: TGTGCCAGCAGACCCCGCGGGGGACCCTACAATGAGCAGTTCTTC.

In DNA, the CDR3 is TGTGCCAGCAGCTTGGTGGGGGCTCCCTACGAGCAGTACTTC. Protein: CASSLVGAPYEQYF. The V and J genes are TRBV5-6 and TRBJ2-7, with TRBD1 as a possible D gene (6 bases). The CDR3 consists of 14 residues. V lost 0 bases to trimming and J lost 2 bases, with 9 bases between them. Germline V lookup: CDR1 SGHDT, CDR2 YYEEEE.

The sample holds a few counts of this clone. The chain employs TRBV5-1 and TRBJ1-1, with D uncertain. From germline, CDR1 is SGHRS and CDR2 YFSETQ. V was pared by 5 bases and J by 0 bases, with 14 bases between. The CDR3 has 15 residues. The CDR3 sequence is CASRQSGTLNTEAFF. The DNA of the CDR3 is TGCGCCAGCAGGCAGTCAGGCACGCTGAACACTGAAGCTTTCTTT.

The chain is built from TRBV2 and TRBJ1-4; no clear D gene. The germline CDR1 and CDR2 sequences are SNHLY and FYNNEI. The V and J ends lost 7 bases and 6 bases respectively, with 12 bases between them. The CDR3 length is 13 residues. The DNA of the CDR3 is TGTGCCAGCATCTTTCGGCGGGATGAAAAACTGTTTTTT. Protein sequence: CASIFRRDEKLFF.